This T cell receptor beta chain was identified in a study of breast tumors, draining lymph nodes, adjacent tissues. Study-level findings and limits: Data only fit, rather than demonstrated, lymph node origin of most tumor T cells. Findings are consistent with lymph node origin and intratumoral expansion of most tumor T cells.

Samples came from axillary lymph nodes draining the breast cancer. TCRdb independently ran MiXCR on the multiplex PCR reads; one entry per CDR3 protein. This repertoire shows under 110,000 distinct CDR3 sequences, around 30% found once; its top ten account for less than 6%. With V trimmed by 0 bases and J by 7 bases, 7 bases remained unmatched. Germline V gene sequence: CDR1 DFQATT, CDR2 SNEGSKA (reference sequence). The CDR3 spans 15 residues. This clonotype was picked up many times. Antigen unknown. The chain employs TRBV20-1 and TRBJ2-1; 9 nucleotides align to TRBD2. This clonotype was sampled from a female donor with breast cancer. Some clones in this sample may be carry-over from other donors' samples. Sequenced: axillary lymph node tissue. DNA for the CDR3: TGCAGTGCTAGAGATTTTAGCGGGAGCTTAAATGAGCAGTTCTTC. Its translation: CSARDFSGSLNEQFF.